The entry below describes one T cell receptor (beta chain). Profiling relied on immunoSEQ multiplex PCR, and the TCRdb table lists in-frame clones only, not all of them. The data contain approximately 61,000 clones, over 75% of them singletons. The CDR3 sequence is 13 residues long. Germline-derived CDR1 and CDR2 are SGHNT and YYREEE (reference sequence). J was trimmed by 4 bases and V by 1 base; bases with no gene match: 2. The data belong to a study of blood T cell repertoires in COVID-19. About the study: From the United States, Italy and Spain came samples of acute and convalescent COVID-19. PBMCs, B-cell-depleted T cells, or T cells provided the cDNA or gDNA that made up the material.

This chain uses TRBV5-4 with TRBJ2-7, with 7 nucleotides matching TRBD1. The sequencing input was peripheral blood. This TCR was sampled from an elderly man with active or convalescent COVID-19. The CDR3 here is CASSLSTGYEQYF. The CDR3 DNA sequence: TGTGCCAGCAGCTTGTCGACAGGGTACGAGCAGTACTTC.